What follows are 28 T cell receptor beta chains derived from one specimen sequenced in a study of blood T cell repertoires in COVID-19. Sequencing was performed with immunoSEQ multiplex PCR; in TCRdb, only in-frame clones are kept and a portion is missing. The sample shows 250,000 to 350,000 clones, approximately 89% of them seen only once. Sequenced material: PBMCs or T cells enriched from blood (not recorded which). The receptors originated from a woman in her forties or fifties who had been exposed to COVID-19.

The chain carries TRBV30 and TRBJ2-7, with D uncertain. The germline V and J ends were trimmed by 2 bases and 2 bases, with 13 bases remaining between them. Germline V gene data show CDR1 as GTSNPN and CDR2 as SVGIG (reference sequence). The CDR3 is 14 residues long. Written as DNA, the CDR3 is TGTGCCTGGAGTACCGGGTTAATCGCCTACGAGCAGTACTTC. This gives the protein CAWSTGLIAYEQYF.

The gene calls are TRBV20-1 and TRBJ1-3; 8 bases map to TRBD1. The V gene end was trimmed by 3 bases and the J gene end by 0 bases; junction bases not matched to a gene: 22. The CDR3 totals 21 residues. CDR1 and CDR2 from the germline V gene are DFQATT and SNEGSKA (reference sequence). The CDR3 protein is CSASLKSGQGPKTYSGNTIYF. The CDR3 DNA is TGCAGTGCTAGTTTGAAGTCCGGACAGGGACCAAAAACCTACTCTGGAAACACCATATATTTT.

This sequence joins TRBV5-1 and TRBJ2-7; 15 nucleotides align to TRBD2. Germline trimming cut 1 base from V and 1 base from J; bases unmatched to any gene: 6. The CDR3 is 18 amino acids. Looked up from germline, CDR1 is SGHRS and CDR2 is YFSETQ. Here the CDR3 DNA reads TGCGCCAGCAGCTTGTACGGGACTAGCGGGGGGCGGTCCTACGAGCAGTACTTC. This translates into CASSLYGTSGGRSYEQYF.

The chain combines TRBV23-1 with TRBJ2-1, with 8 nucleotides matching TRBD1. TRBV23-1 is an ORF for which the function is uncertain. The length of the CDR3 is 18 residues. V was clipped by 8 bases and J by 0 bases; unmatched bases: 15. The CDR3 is CASPSGTGPISSYNEQFF. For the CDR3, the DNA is TGCGCCAGCCCTTCCGGGACAGGCCCTATCAGCTCCTACAATGAGCAGTTCTTC.

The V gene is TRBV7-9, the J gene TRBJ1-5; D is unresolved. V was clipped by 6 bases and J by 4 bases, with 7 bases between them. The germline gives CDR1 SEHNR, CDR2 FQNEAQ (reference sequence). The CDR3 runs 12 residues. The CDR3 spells CASSRVNQPQHF. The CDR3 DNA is TGTGCCAGCAGTCGTGTAAATCAGCCCCAGCATTTT. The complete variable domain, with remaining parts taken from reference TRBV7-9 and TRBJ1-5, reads DTGVSQNPRHKITKRGQNVTFRCDPISEHNRLYWYRQTLGQGPEFLTYFQNEAQLEKSRLLSDRFSAERPKGSFSTLEIQRTEQGDSAMYLCASSRVNQPQHFGDGTRLSIL.

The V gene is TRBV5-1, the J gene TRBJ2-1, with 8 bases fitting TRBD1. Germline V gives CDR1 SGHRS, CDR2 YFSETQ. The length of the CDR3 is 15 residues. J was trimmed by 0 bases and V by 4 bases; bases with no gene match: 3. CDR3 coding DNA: TGCGCCAGCAGCGCCACAGGGGGCTCCTACAATGAGCAGTTCTTC. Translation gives CASSATGGSYNEQFF. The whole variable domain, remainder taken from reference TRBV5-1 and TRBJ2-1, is KAGVTQTPRYLIKTRGQQVTLSCSPISGHRSVSWYQQTPGQGLQFLFEYFSETQRNKGNFPGRFSGRQFSNSRSEMNVSTLELGDSALYLCASSATGGSYNEQFFGPGTRLTVL.

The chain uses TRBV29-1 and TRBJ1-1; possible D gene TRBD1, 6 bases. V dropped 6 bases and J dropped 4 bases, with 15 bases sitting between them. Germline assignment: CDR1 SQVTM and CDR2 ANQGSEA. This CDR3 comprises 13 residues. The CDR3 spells CSVRSGTSTEAFF. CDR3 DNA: TGCAGCGTACGGTCCGGGACATCCACTGAAGCTTTCTTT.

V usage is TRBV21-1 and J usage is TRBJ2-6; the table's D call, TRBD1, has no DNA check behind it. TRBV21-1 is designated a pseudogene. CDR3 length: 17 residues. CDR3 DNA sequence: TGTGCCAGCAGCGGGCAGGGCCTGCAGGTGGGGGCCAACGTCCTGACTTTC. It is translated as CASSGQGLQVGANVLTF.

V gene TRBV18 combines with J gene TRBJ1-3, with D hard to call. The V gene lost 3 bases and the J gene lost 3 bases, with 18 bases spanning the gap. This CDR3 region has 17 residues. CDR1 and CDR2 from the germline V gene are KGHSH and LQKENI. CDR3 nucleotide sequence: TGTGCCAGCTCACCGACCCCTCGGGGTTTGCTTGGAAACACCATATATTTT. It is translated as CASSPTPRGLLGNTIYF.

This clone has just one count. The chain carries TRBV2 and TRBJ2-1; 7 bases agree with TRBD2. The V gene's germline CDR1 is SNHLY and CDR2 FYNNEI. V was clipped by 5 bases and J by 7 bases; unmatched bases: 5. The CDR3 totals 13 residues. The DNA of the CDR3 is TGTGCCAGCAGTTTACCCGGGGGGAATGAGCAGTTCTTC. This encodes CASSLPGGNEQFF.

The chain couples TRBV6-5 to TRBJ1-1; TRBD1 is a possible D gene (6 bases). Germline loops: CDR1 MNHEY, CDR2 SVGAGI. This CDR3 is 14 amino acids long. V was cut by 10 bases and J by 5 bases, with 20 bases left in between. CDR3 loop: CATPNRAVRTEAFF. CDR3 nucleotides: TGTGCCACTCCGAACAGGGCGGTGAGGACTGAAGCTTTCTTT.

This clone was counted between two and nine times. The CDR3 is CATQEQGVLYNEQFF. The CDR3 nucleotides are TGTGCCACCCAAGAACAGGGGGTTCTCTACAATGAGCAGTTCTTC. V and J are TRBV10-3 and TRBJ2-1, with 8 bases fitting TRBD1. Germline values: CDR1 ENHRY, CDR2 SYGVKD. The CDR3 extends over 15 amino acids. V lost 10 bases, J lost 3 bases, and 11 bases stayed unmatched.

CDR3 amino acids: CASRTGGHSPLHF. Written as DNA, the CDR3 is TGTGCCAGCAGGACAGGGGGTCATTCACCCCTCCACTTT. V gene TRBV12-3 or TRBV12-4 combines with J gene TRBJ1-6, with 9 bases that match TRBD1. Germline trimming cut 6 bases from V and 8 bases from J; bases unmatched to any gene: 2. The length of the CDR3 is 13 residues.

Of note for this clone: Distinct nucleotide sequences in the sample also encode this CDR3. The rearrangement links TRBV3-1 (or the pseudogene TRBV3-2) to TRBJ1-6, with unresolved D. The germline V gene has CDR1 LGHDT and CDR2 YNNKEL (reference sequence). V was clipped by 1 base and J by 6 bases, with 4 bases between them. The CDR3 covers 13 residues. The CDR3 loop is CASSQGRNSPLHF. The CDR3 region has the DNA TGTGCCAGCAGCCAAGGTCGTAATTCACCCCTCCACTTT.

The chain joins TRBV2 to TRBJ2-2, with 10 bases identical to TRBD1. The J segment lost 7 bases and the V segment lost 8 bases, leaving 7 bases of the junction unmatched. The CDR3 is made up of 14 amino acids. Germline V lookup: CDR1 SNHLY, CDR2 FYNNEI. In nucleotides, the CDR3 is TGTGCCAGCGCGGGACAGGGGATAGTCGGGGAGCTGTTTTTT. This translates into CASAGQGIVGELFF.

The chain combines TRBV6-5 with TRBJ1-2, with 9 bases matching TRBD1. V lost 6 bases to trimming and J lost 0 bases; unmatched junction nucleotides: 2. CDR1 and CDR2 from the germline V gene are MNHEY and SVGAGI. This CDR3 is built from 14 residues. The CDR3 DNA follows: TGTGCCAGCAGGACAGGGGGTTCTAACTATGGCTACACCTTC. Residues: CASRTGGSNYGYTF.

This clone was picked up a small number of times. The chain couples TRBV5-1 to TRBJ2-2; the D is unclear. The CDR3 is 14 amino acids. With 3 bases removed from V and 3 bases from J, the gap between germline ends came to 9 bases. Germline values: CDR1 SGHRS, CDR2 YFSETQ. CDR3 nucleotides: TGCGCCAGCAGCTCTTTCCAGGACACCGGGGAGCTGTTTTTT. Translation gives CASSSFQDTGELFF.

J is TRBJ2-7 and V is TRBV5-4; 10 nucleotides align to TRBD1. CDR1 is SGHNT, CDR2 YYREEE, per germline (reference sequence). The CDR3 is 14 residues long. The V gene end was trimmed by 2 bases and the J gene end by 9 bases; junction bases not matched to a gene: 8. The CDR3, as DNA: TGTGCCAGCAGCTTCGACAGGGGGCAAGGGGGGCAGTACTTC. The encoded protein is CASSFDRGQGGQYF. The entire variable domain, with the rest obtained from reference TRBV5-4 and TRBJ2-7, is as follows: ETGVTQSPTHLIKTRGQQVTLRCSSQSGHNTVSWYQQALGQGPQFIFQYYREEENGRGNFPPRFSGLQFPNYSSELNVNALELDDSALYLCASSFDRGQGGQYFGPGTRLTVT.

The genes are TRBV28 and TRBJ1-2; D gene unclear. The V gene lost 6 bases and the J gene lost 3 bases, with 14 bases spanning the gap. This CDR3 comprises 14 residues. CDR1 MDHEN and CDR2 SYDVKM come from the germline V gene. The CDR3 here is CASRYSETYYGYTF. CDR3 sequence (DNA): TGTGCCAGCAGGTATAGCGAAACCTACTATGGCTACACCTTC.

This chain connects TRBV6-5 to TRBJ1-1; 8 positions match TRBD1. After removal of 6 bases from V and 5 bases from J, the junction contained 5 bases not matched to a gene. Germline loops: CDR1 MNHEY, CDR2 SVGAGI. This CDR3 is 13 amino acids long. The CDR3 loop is CASSPRGRTEAFF. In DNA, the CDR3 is TGTGCCAGCAGCCCCAGGGGGCGGACTGAAGCTTTCTTT.

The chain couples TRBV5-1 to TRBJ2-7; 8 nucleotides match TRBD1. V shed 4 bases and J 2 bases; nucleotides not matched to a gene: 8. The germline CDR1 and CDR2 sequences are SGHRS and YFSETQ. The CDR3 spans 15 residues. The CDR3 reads CASSPSTGDPYEQYF. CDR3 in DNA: TGCGCCAGCAGCCCTTCGACAGGGGACCCCTACGAGCAGTACTTC. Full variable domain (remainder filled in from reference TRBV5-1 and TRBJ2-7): KAGVTQTPRYLIKTRGQQVTLSCSPISGHRSVSWYQQTPGQGLQFLFEYFSETQRNKGNFPGRFSGRQFSNSRSEMNVSTLELGDSALYLCASSPSTGDPYEQYFGPGTRLTVT.

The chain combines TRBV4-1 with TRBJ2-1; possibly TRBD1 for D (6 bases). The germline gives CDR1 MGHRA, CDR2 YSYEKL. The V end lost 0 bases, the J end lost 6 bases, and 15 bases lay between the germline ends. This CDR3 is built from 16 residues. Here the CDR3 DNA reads TGCGCCAGCAGCCAAGAAGGCAGGGGACGTTTCAATGAGCAGTTCTTC. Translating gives CASSQEGRGRFNEQFF.

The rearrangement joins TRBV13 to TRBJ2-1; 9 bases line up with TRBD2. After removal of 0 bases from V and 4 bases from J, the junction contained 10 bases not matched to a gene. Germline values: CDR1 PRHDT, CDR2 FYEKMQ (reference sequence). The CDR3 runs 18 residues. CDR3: CASSLGNWRGGPYNEQFF. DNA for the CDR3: TGTGCCAGCAGCTTAGGAAACTGGCGGGGGGGCCCTTACAATGAGCAGTTCTTC.

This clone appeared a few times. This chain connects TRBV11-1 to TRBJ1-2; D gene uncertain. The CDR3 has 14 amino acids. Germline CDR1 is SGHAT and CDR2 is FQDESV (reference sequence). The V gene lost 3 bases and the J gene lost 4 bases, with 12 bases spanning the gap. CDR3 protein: CASSFNSNTYGYTF. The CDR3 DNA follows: TGTGCCAGCAGCTTTAACAGCAATACCTATGGCTACACCTTC.

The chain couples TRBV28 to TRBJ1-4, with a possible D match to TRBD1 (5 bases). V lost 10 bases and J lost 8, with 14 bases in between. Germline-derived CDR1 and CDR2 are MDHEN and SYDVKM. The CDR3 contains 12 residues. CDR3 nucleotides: TGTGCCACCGTTGACAGCTACGAAAAACTGTTTTTT. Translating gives CATVDSYEKLFF.

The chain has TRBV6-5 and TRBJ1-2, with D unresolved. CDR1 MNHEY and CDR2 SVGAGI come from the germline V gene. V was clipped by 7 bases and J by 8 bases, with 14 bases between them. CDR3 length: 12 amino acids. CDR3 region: CASINPGGGYTF. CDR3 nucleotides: TGTGCCAGCATCAACCCAGGAGGGGGCTACACCTTC.

CDR3 bases: TGCGCCAGCAGCTTGGAAGGCCGAGCAGGAGAGCAGTTCTTC. Protein: CASSLEGRAGEQFF. V usage is TRBV5-1 and J usage is TRBJ2-1; no reliable D call. Germline V CDR1 and CDR2: SGHRS, YFSETQ. This CDR3 is built from 14 residues. V was shortened by 0 bases and J by 10 bases, with 14 bases between the two germline ends. Drawing the rest from reference TRBV5-1 and TRBJ2-1, the complete variable domain is KAGVTQTPRYLIKTRGQQVTLSCSPISGHRSVSWYQQTPGQGLQFLFEYFSETQRNKGNFPGRFSGRQFSNSRSEMNVSTLELGDSALYLCASSLEGRAGEQFFGPGTRLTVL.

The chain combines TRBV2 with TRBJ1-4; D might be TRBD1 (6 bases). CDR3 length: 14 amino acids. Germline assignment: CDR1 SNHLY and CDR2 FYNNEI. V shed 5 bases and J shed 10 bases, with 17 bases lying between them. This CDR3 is CASSWTASPPKLFF. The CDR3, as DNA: TGTGCCAGCAGTTGGACAGCATCTCCCCCAAAACTGTTTTTT.